This is a list of T cell receptor beta chains from one sample in a study of T cell changes during pregnancy in multiple sclerosis. The table came from immunoSEQ multiplex PCR; TCRdb's copy has only in-frame clones and leaves some out. The sample lists some 74,000 clones, 92% occurring once. Sequenced here: peripheral blood, sampled after pregnancy. These receptors were obtained from a female donor in good health, enrolled as a control in a pregnancy study. Each CDR3 is given with its conserved first and last residue. A D gene is named only where the DNA matches it firmly. Expanded clones are given a class, and other clones once, few, many or no size at all.

v_call: TRBV6-5
clone_size: -
j_call: TRBJ2-1
d_call: -
cdr3_nt: TGTGCCAGCAGTCAGGGCAGGGAGCAGTTCTTC
cdr3_aa: CASSQGREQFF

v_call: TRBV28
clone_size: -
j_call: TRBJ2-7
d_call: TRBD2
cdr3_nt: TGTGCCAGCAGAGCGGGACTAGGGGTATCCTACGAGCAGTACTTC
cdr3_aa: CASRAGLGVSYEQYF

v_call: TRBV2
clone_size: -
j_call: TRBJ2-7
d_call: -
cdr3_nt: TGTGCCAGCAAGCTGAACTCGCTCTACGAGCAGTACTTC
cdr3_aa: CASKLNSLYEQYF

v_call: TRBV7-9
clone_size: -
j_call: TRBJ2-3
d_call: -
cdr3_nt: TGTGCCAGCAGCTTAAGGGGCGGTAGCACAGATACGCAGTATTTT
cdr3_aa: CASSLRGGSTDTQYF

v_call: TRBV5-4
clone_size: -
j_call: TRBJ1-1
d_call: -
cdr3_nt: TGTGCCAGCAGCTGGGGCGTTCGACAAGGTGAAGCTTTCTTT
cdr3_aa: CASSWGVRQGEAFF

v_call: TRBV7-2
clone_size: once
j_call: TRBJ1-1
d_call: TRBD1
cdr3_nt: TGTGCCAGCAGCCCACCCCCCGGGACAGGGAAGACTGAAGCTTTCTTT
cdr3_aa: CASSPPPGTGKTEAFF

v_call: TRBV19
clone_size: -
j_call: TRBJ1-2
d_call: TRBD1
cdr3_nt: TGTGCCAGTAGTGTCGGACAGGGCGGCGATGGCTACACCTTC
cdr3_aa: CASSVGQGGDGYTF

v_call: TRBV7-8
clone_size: -
j_call: TRBJ2-7
d_call: TRBD1
cdr3_nt: TGTGCCAGCAGCTCCCTGCTTGGGGGACAGGGGGGGAACGAGCAGTACTTC
cdr3_aa: CASSSLLGGQGGNEQYF

v_call: TRBV6-1
clone_size: -
j_call: TRBJ1-4
d_call: -
cdr3_nt: TGTGCCAGCAGTTATTCGACAGAAAAACTGTTTTTT
cdr3_aa: CASSYSTEKLFF

v_call: TRBV15
clone_size: -
j_call: TRBJ1-4
d_call: -
cdr3_nt: TGTGCCACCAGCAGACCCGACAGCACAACTAATGAAAAACTGTTTTTT
cdr3_aa: CATSRPDSTTNEKLFF

v_call: TRBV4-2
clone_size: -
j_call: TRBJ1-4
d_call: -
cdr3_nt: TGTGCCAGCAGCCAAGAATCGGTGACTAGGGAAAAACTGTTTTTT
cdr3_aa: CASSQESVTREKLFF

v_call: TRBV7-2
clone_size: -
j_call: TRBJ2-1
d_call: TRBD2
cdr3_nt: TGTGCCAGCAGCTTAGGATGGGGGGGGACCTACAATGAGCAGTTCTTC
cdr3_aa: CASSLGWGGTYNEQFF

v_call: TRBV10-1
clone_size: -
j_call: TRBJ1-6
d_call: -
cdr3_nt: TGCGCCAGCAGTGAGTTCCGTGGGCAGACACCCCTCCACTTT
cdr3_aa: CASSEFRGQTPLHF

v_call: TRBV19
clone_size: -
j_call: TRBJ2-7
d_call: -
cdr3_nt: TGTGCCACCTCTCTGGCTAGTGGCTACGAGCAGTACTTC
cdr3_aa: CATSLASGYEQYF

v_call: TRBV28
clone_size: -
j_call: TRBJ1-1
d_call: -
cdr3_nt: TGTGCCAGCAGTTTTTCTTCTCGGAACACTGAAGCTTTCTTT
cdr3_aa: CASSFSSRNTEAFF

v_call: TRBV4-1
clone_size: once
j_call: TRBJ1-2
d_call: TRBD1
cdr3_nt: TGCGCCAGCAGCTCACAAGTCGGACAGGGGGGCTATGGCTACACCTTC
cdr3_aa: CASSSQVGQGGYGYTF

v_call: TRBV10-3
clone_size: -
j_call: TRBJ2-5
d_call: TRBD2
cdr3_nt: TGTGCCATCAGTGGCTCCGGGGGGGGGATCGGCTCCCAGACCCAGTACTTC
cdr3_aa: CAISGSGGGIGSQTQYF

v_call: TRBV5-1
clone_size: -
j_call: TRBJ2-7
d_call: -
cdr3_nt: TGCGCCAGCAGCTCCCGGACAGGAGGGTACGAGCAGTACTTC
cdr3_aa: CASSSRTGGYEQYF

v_call: TRBV28
clone_size: -
j_call: TRBJ1-2
d_call: -
cdr3_nt: TGTGCCAGCAGTTTAGGGGGGTATGGCTACACCTTC
cdr3_aa: CASSLGGYGYTF

v_call: TRBV5-8
clone_size: -
j_call: TRBJ2-1
d_call: TRBD2
cdr3_nt: TGTGCCAGCAGTTCCAGGTGGGGTAGCGGGGGGGAGAATGAGCAGTTCTTC
cdr3_aa: CASSSRWGSGGENEQFF

v_call: TRBV6-5
clone_size: -
j_call: TRBJ2-2
d_call: -
cdr3_nt: TGTGCCAGCAGTTACTTGGCCGATTCGAACACCGGGGAGCTGTTTTTT
cdr3_aa: CASSYLADSNTGELFF

v_call: TRBV7-6
clone_size: -
j_call: TRBJ2-2
d_call: TRBD2
cdr3_nt: TGTGCCAGCAGCTTAATTGCGGGGGAGGGTAACACCGGGGAGCTGTTTTTT
cdr3_aa: CASSLIAGEGNTGELFF

v_call: TRBV28
clone_size: -
j_call: TRBJ2-7
d_call: -
cdr3_nt: TGTGCCAGCAAGGGGACACTGTACTACGAGCAGTACTTC
cdr3_aa: CASKGTLYYEQYF

v_call: TRBV5-4
clone_size: -
j_call: TRBJ2-5
d_call: -
cdr3_nt: TGTGCCAGCAGCCCGACAGGAAAGGTGGAGACCCAGTACTTC
cdr3_aa: CASSPTGKVETQYF

v_call: TRBV4-1
clone_size: -
j_call: TRBJ1-5
d_call: TRBD1
cdr3_nt: TGCGCCAGCAGCCAAGAGGGACAGGGGGCCCAGCCCCAGCATTTT
cdr3_aa: CASSQEGQGAQPQHF

v_call: TRBV19
clone_size: few
j_call: TRBJ1-6
d_call: TRBD1
cdr3_nt: TGTGCCAGTAGTCAGATGGGACAGGCGAATTCACCCCTCCACTTT
cdr3_aa: CASSQMGQANSPLHF

v_call: TRBV15
clone_size: -
j_call: TRBJ2-3
d_call: -
cdr3_nt: TGTGCCACCAGCAGAGATCGGGTTAAAACAGATACGCAGTATTTT
cdr3_aa: CATSRDRVKTDTQYF

v_call: TRBV10-3
clone_size: -
j_call: TRBJ2-2
d_call: -
cdr3_nt: TGTGCCATCAGTGAGCTCCGGGATAACACCGGGGAGCTGTTTTTT
cdr3_aa: CAISELRDNTGELFF

v_call: TRBV28
clone_size: -
j_call: TRBJ1-2
d_call: -
cdr3_nt: TGTGCCAGCAGTACGGAGACCTATGGCTACACCTTC
cdr3_aa: CASSTETYGYTF

v_call: TRBV28
clone_size: -
j_call: TRBJ2-7
d_call: -
cdr3_nt: TGTGCCAGCAGTTTACTGGGGCGATTGAACGAGCAGTACTTC
cdr3_aa: CASSLLGRLNEQYF

v_call: TRBV28
clone_size: -
j_call: TRBJ1-1
d_call: -
cdr3_nt: TGTGCCAGCAGTTTACCCATGGTACGCGGCCAAGCTTTCTTT
cdr3_aa: CASSLPMVRGQAFF

v_call: TRBV19
clone_size: -
j_call: TRBJ2-1
d_call: -
cdr3_nt: TGTGCCAGTAACCCAGGACTTCAAAATGAGCAGTTCTTC
cdr3_aa: CASNPGLQNEQFF

v_call: TRBV29-1
clone_size: once
j_call: TRBJ2-5
d_call: TRBD1
cdr3_nt: TGCAGCGAACCAGACAGGGAAAAGAAAGAGACCCAGTACTTC
cdr3_aa: CSEPDREKKETQYF

v_call: TRBV5-6
clone_size: -
j_call: TRBJ2-7
d_call: TRBD2
cdr3_nt: TGTGCCAGCAGCTTGGCCCTGGTGGCTAGCGGGGCTTACGAGCAGTACTTC
cdr3_aa: CASSLALVASGAYEQYF

v_call: TRBV30
clone_size: -
j_call: TRBJ2-7
d_call: TRBD2
cdr3_nt: TGTGCCTGGAGTGTAACTAGCGGGAACGAGCAGTACTTC
cdr3_aa: CAWSVTSGNEQYF

v_call: TRBV28
clone_size: -
j_call: TRBJ2-7
d_call: -
cdr3_nt: TGTGCCAGCCGGTTAGGGGGGGGCGAGCAGTACTTC
cdr3_aa: CASRLGGGEQYF

v_call: TRBV28
clone_size: -
j_call: TRBJ2-5
d_call: TRBD1
cdr3_nt: TGTGCCAGCAGTTACTCTTACCGGGACAGGGGAGAGACCCAGTACTTC
cdr3_aa: CASSYSYRDRGETQYF